The 2 T cell receptor beta chains given below trace back to one sample, sequenced in a study of blood T cells in healthy people across ages. A sample-barcoded 5' primer and a J-beta primer mix were used in a second PCR of roughly 6 to 12 cycles. TCRdb recomputed calls from the 5' RACE reads with MiXCR, one row per CDR3 protein. The sample consists of some 1,800,000 distinct CDR3 sequences, roughly 43% of them appearing once. Sequenced: blood. The receptors derive from a human donor in good health.

This clonotype was observed once. The chain carries TRBV4-1 and TRBJ1-2, with 7 bases aligning to TRBD1. Looked up from germline, CDR1 is MGHRA and CDR2 is YSYEKL. The CDR3 loop spans 14 amino acids. V trimming: 4 bases; J trimming: 8 bases; junction bases outside the gene matches: 10. The CDR3 DNA sequence: TGCGCCAGCAGCCTCCATGGGGGGGGACAGGGCTACACCTTC. Its protein product is CASSLHGGGQGYTF.

This clonotype has just a few counts. J is TRBJ1-1 and V is TRBV5-1, with D possibly matching TRBD1 (6 bases). This CDR3 spans 14 amino acids. Germline CDR1 and CDR2: SGHRS and YFSETQ. The germline V and J ends were trimmed by 4 bases and 4 bases, with 14 bases remaining between them. In DNA form, the CDR3 reads TGCGCCAGCAGCCCCGACAGGCATCGCACTGAAGCTTTCTTT. The encoded protein is CASSPDRHRTEAFF.